The source of this T cell receptor beta chain is a study of cytomegalovirus exposure and HLA in healthy donors. Trimming cost V 5 bases and J 10 bases; bases outside gene matches: 7. This CDR3 has 12 amino acids. Per germline, CDR1 SGHTA and CDR2 FQGNSA. Researchers ran the PCR with 60 Vbeta and 13 Jbeta primers. The repertoire was sequenced with immunoSEQ multiplex PCR; TCRdb's copy has only in-frame clones and lacks some. In the table there are over 90,000 clones, roughly 74% of which are singletons. This sequence originates from a female donor in good health and CMV-seropositive. Sequences were obtained from PBMCs. The chain carries TRBV7-2 and TRBJ1-1; TRBD1 matches 7 bases. Written as DNA, the CDR3 is TGTGCCAGCAGCCACAGGGGAGAGGTAGCTTTCTTT. Protein: CASSHRGEVAFF.